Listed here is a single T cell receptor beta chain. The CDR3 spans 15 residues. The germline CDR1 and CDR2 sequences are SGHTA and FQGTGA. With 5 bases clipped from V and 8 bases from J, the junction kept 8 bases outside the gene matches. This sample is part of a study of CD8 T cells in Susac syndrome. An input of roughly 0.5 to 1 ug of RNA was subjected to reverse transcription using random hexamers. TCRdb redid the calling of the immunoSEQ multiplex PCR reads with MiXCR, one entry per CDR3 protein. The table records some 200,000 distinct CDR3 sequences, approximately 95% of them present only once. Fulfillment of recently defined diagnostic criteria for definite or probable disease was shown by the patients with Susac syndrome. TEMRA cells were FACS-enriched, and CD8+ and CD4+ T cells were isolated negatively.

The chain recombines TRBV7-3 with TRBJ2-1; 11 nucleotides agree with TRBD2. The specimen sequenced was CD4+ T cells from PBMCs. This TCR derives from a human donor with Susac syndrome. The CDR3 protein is CASSVRSGGAHEQFF. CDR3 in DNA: TGTGCCAGCAGCGTACGTAGCGGGGGGGCTCATGAGCAGTTCTTC.